This T cell receptor beta chain was recovered during a study of T cell responses to AZD1222 COVID-19 vaccine. Clones were read by immunoSEQ multiplex PCR, and TCRdb kept only the in-frame ones, dropping some. The sample lists roughly 130,000 clones, roughly 93% occurring once. The CDR3 runs 12 residues. Germline V CDR1 and CDR2: KGHSH, LQKENI. The V end was cut by 6 bases, the J end by 1 base, with 6 bases between. The sequence derives from an adult in good health. The sequencing used peripheral blood, collected on day 0 of AZD1222 vaccination. This sequence joins TRBV18 and TRBJ1-1; D gene ambiguous. The CDR3 loop is CASSRWNTEAFF. In nucleotides, the CDR3 is TGTGCCAGCTCCAGATGGAACACTGAAGCTTTCTTT.